This entry features one TCR beta chain sequence. Its antigen is still unknown. The method was immunoSEQ multiplex PCR; TCRdb's version includes in-frame clones alone and lacks a portion of them. Of fewer than 200,000 clones detected, roughly 92% appear once; the ten largest clones hold over 1%. This sample is drawn from a study of T cell responses to AZD1222 COVID-19 vaccine. Study-wide results and limits: Of the AZD1222 recipients, only six or seven were seropositive at baseline.

The clonotype comes from an adult in good health. Sample: peripheral blood, taken on day 0 of AZD1222 vaccination.

The DNA for the CDR3 is TGCAGTGCTAGTGTTGGCGGACCGTGGGAGACCCAGTACTTC. This translates into CSASVGGPWETQYF. The rearrangement links TRBV20-1 to TRBJ2-5; D not resolved. CDR1 is DFQATT, CDR2 SNEGSKA, per germline (reference sequence). The CDR3 is 14 amino acids. The V and J ends lost 3 bases and 5 bases respectively, with 16 bases between them.